The 31 T cell receptor beta chains in this list originate from one sample, sequenced in a study of Ad26.COV2.S vaccination and SARS-CoV-2 variants. Treatment noted: over 15 received Ad26.COV2.S at low or high dose, single or two shots; several received placebo; per-sample allocation not given. Day 63 after the first vaccine or placebo injection was the time point for sampling. Repertoires were generated with immunoSEQ multiplex PCR, while TCRdb's copy carries only in-frame clones and drops some. In the table there are roughly 500,000 clones, roughly 89% of which are singletons. This specimen consisted of peripheral blood, obtained in a trial of Ad26.COV2.S vaccine versus placebo. The receptors here all came from a person between 18 and 59 years old who received the Ad26.COV2.S COVID-19 vaccine or a placebo.

The chain recombines TRBV11-3 with TRBJ2-2; D is ambiguous. Looked up from germline, CDR1 is SGHNT and CDR2 is YENEEA. This CDR3 is 15 amino acids long. V was pared by 8 bases and J by 1 base, with 14 bases between. Here the CDR3 reads CASGPGVGNTGELFF. The CDR3 coding sequence is TGTGCCAGCGGGCCTGGGGTCGGGAACACCGGGGAGCTGTTTTTT.

The chain joins TRBV2 to TRBJ1-5, with 8 positions matching TRBD1. In germline, CDR1 is SNHLY, CDR2 FYNNEI. The J segment lost 6 bases and the V segment lost 5 bases, leaving 3 bases of the junction unmatched. The CDR3 length is 13 residues. The CDR3, as DNA: TGTGCCAGCAGTAACAGGGGGACTCAGCCCCAGCATTTT. It encodes CASSNRGTQPQHF.

The rearrangement joins TRBV13 to TRBJ2-1; no firm D call. The CDR3 totals 14 residues. Trimming removed 4 bases from V and 6 bases from J, with 13 bases in between. CDR1 and CDR2 (germline): PRHDT, FYEKMQ (reference sequence). CDR3 loop: CASSSSDSPNEQFF. The CDR3 DNA is TGTGCCAGCAGCTCTAGTGACTCCCCCAATGAGCAGTTCTTC.

The chain uses TRBV9 and TRBJ2-1; TRBD2 matches 14 bases. CDR1 and CDR2 from the germline V gene are SGDLS and YYNGEE. Trimming at V came to 0 bases and at J to 8 bases, leaving 4 bases not matched to a gene. The length of the CDR3 is 16 residues. CDR3 protein: CASSVVGLAGEHEQFF. CDR3 in DNA: TGTGCCAGCAGCGTAGTGGGACTAGCGGGAGAGCATGAGCAGTTCTTC.

This clone was detected a few times. This chain's CDR3 is CASSLPVGGRYTF. The CDR3 region has the DNA TGTGCCAGCAGCTTGCCGGTGGGGGGGCGCTACACCTTC. This chain joins TRBV7-9 and TRBJ1-2; TRBD1 is a possible D gene (6 bases). The CDR3 is 13 residues long. Trimming pared 3 bases from V and 9 bases from J, leaving 14 bases between. CDR1 is SEHNR, CDR2 FQNEAQ, per germline (reference sequence). Full variable domain (outside the CDR3, taken from reference TRBV7-9 and TRBJ1-2): DTGVSQNPRHKITKRGQNVTFRCDPISEHNRLYWYRQTLGQGPEFLTYFQNEAQLEKSRLLSDRFSAERPKGSFSTLEIQRTEQGDSAMYLCASSLPVGGRYTFGSGTRLTVV.

About this clone itself: The sample carries other DNA sequences with the same CDR3. This rearrangement joins TRBV7-2 to TRBJ2-5; possible D gene TRBD2, 5 bases. V gave up 3 bases and J gave up 2 bases, with 7 bases separating them. The CDR3 is 13 amino acids. In germline, CDR1 is SGHTA, CDR2 FQGNSA. CDR3 sequence reads: CASSFSGQETQYF. The CDR3 DNA sequence: TGTGCCAGCAGCTTTTCGGGGCAAGAGACCCAGTACTTC.

This CDR3 is CSVSRGQRGETQYF. The CDR3, as DNA: TGCAGCGTTAGCCGGGGTCAGCGTGGGGAGACCCAGTACTTC. The rearrangement uses TRBV29-1 and TRBJ2-5; TRBD2 might be the D (5 bases). The V gene lost 5 bases and the J gene lost 5 bases, with 18 bases spanning the gap. CDR3 length equals 14 residues. Germline CDR1 and CDR2: SQVTM and ANQGSEA. Drawing the rest from reference TRBV29-1 and TRBJ2-5, the complete variable domain is SAVISQKPSRDICQRGTSLTIQCQVDSQVTMMFWYRQQPGQSLTLIATANQGSEATYESGFVIDKFPISRPNLTFSTLTVSNMSPEDSSIYLCSVSRGQRGETQYFGPGTRLLVL.

A single count supports this clone. The chain is built from TRBV6-2 or TRBV6-3 and TRBJ1-3, with a possible D match to TRBD1 (5 bases). The V end was cut by 2 bases, the J end by 4 bases, with 18 bases between. From germline, CDR1 is MNHEY and CDR2 SVGEGT. The CDR3 totals 17 residues. The CDR3 DNA is TGTGCCAGCAGTTACCCCGAAGGGGACGTTTGGGGAAACACCATATATTTT. Translation gives CASSYPEGDVWGNTIYF.

This chain connects TRBV21-1 to TRBJ2-7; TRBD2, the table's D call, was not compared with the DNA. TRBV21-1 is noted as a pseudogene. The CDR3 contains 15 residues. The CDR3 reads CASSVELAGVYEQYV. Here the CDR3 DNA reads TGTGCCAGCAGCGTGGAACTAGCGGGAGTTTACGAGCAGTACGTC.

This chain links TRBV4-2 with TRBJ1-1, with 7 bases fitting TRBD1. Losses at the gene ends were 4 bases for V and 5 bases for J; bases not matched to a gene: 10. The germline V gene encodes CDR1 LGHNA and CDR2 YNFKEQ. The CDR3 extends over 15 amino acids. The CDR3 DNA sequence: TGTGCCAGCAGCCCTAACGACAGGGTGGAGACTGAAGCTTTCTTT. It translates to CASSPNDRVETEAFF.

The chain employs TRBV9 and TRBJ1-4; 8 bases line up with TRBD1. Germline assignment: CDR1 SGDLS and CDR2 YYNGEE. There are 13 residues in the CDR3. Trimming at V came to 3 bases and at J to 7 bases, leaving 2 bases not matched to a gene. This chain's CDR3 is CASSGGTGEKLFF. The DNA of the CDR3 is TGTGCCAGCAGCGGGGGGACAGGTGAAAAACTGTTTTTT.

V gene TRBV30 combines with J gene TRBJ1-6; perhaps TRBD1 as D (5 bases). Germline CDR1 reads GTSNPN; CDR2 reads SVGIG (reference sequence). The V and J ends lost 3 bases and 2 bases respectively, with 8 bases between them. The CDR3 is 14 residues long. CDR3 residues: CAWRQGPYNSPLHF. CDR3 sequence (DNA): TGTGCCTGGAGGCAGGGTCCCTATAATTCACCCCTCCACTTT.

The V call is TRBV7-9, the J call TRBJ1-6; no reliable D call. This CDR3 has 16 amino acids. Germline CDR1 is SEHNR and CDR2 is FQNEAQ (reference sequence). Trimming took 4 bases from V and 7 from J, leaving 17 bases between them. The CDR3 sequence: CASSSLRAGPNSPLHF. CDR3 DNA: TGTGCCAGCAGCTCTCTTAGGGCAGGCCCAAATTCACCCCTCCACTTT.

The V call is TRBV6-5, the J call TRBJ2-7; D remains ambiguous. With 6 bases removed from V and 6 bases from J, the gap between germline ends came to 9 bases. The germline V gene encodes CDR1 MNHEY and CDR2 SVGAGI. This CDR3 is 11 amino acids long. The CDR3 reads CASSLGREQYF. CDR3 nucleotides: TGTGCCAGCAGCCTGGGTCGCGAGCAGTACTTC.

V gene TRBV5-6 combines with J gene TRBJ1-4, with D hard to call. In germline, CDR1 is SGHDT, CDR2 YYEEEE. The length of the CDR3 is 16 residues. The V gene lost 5 bases and the J gene lost 0 bases, with 14 bases spanning the gap. The CDR3 region has the DNA TGTGCCAGCAGTCGAGGAATAGTTGCAACTAATGAAAAACTGTTTTTT. Translated: CASSRGIVATNEKLFF.

V and J are TRBV25-1 and TRBJ2-5; TRBD1 matches 8 bases. The germline gives CDR1 MGHDK, CDR2 SYGVNS. The CDR3 loop spans 15 amino acids. The ends lost 4 bases at V and 6 bases at J; junction bases unmatched: 10. This CDR3 reads CASSGRTGTWQTQYF. Written as DNA, the CDR3 is TGTGCCAGCAGTGGGCGGACAGGGACGTGGCAGACCCAGTACTTC. Combining the CDR3 with reference TRBV25-1 and TRBJ2-5 gives the whole variable domain EADIYQTPRYLVIGTGKKITLECSQTMGHDKMYWYQQDPGMELHLIHYSYGVNSTEKGDLSSESTVSRIRTEHFPLTLESARPSHTSQYLCASSGRTGTWQTQYFGPGTRLLVL.

This clone was observed a few times. The chain links TRBV7-9 to TRBJ2-5, with D perhaps TRBD1 (5 bases). This CDR3 is 16 amino acids long. Trimming stripped 1 base from V and 3 bases from J, with 15 bases between. Germline values: CDR1 SEHNR, CDR2 FQNEAQ (reference sequence). The CDR3 is CASSLDYRFKKETQYF. The CDR3 DNA sequence: TGTGCCAGCAGCTTAGACTACAGGTTTAAAAAAGAGACCCAGTACTTC.

The CDR3 sequence is CASSRLVFTDTQYF. CDR3 DNA sequence: TGTGCCAGCAGCCGACTAGTTTTTACAGATACGCAGTATTTT. The V call is TRBV7-9, the J call TRBJ2-3, with a possible D match to TRBD2 (6 bases). V shed 5 bases and J shed 3 bases, with 12 bases lying between them. The germline V gene encodes CDR1 SEHNR and CDR2 FQNEAQ (reference sequence). The CDR3 is made up of 14 amino acids.

The rearrangement links TRBV30 to TRBJ1-6, with D unresolved. Germline V CDR1 and CDR2: GTSNPN, SVGIG (reference sequence). The length of the CDR3 is 13 residues. The germline V and J ends were trimmed by 5 bases and 7 bases, with 12 bases remaining between them. DNA for the CDR3: TGTGCCTGGGGCCCCCAATGGAATTCACCCCTCCACTTT. This encodes CAWGPQWNSPLHF. Supplemented by reference TRBV30 and TRBJ1-6, the full variable domain reads SQTIHQWPATLVQPVGSPLSLECTVEGTSNPNLYWYRQAAGRGLQLLFYSVGIGQISSEVPQNLSASRPQDRQFILSSKKLLLSDSGFYLCAWGPQWNSPLHFGNGTRLTVT.

The rearrangement joins TRBV12-3 or TRBV12-4 to TRBJ1-5, with D uncertain. This CDR3 region has 11 residues. Between the trimmed V and J ends, which lost 3 bases and 9 bases, there was a span of 6 bases. The CDR3 is CASSLAGPQHF. Here the CDR3 DNA reads TGTGCCAGCAGTTTGGCAGGGCCCCAGCATTTT.

The CDR3 here is CAWSPRVNTGELFF. In DNA, the CDR3 is TGTGCCTGGAGTCCCCGGGTAAACACCGGGGAGCTGTTTTTT. The J gene is TRBJ2-2, the V gene TRBV30, with no clear D. CDR3 length equals 14 residues. Germline V gene lookup returns CDR1 GTSNPN and CDR2 SVGIG (reference sequence). The germline V and J ends were trimmed by 2 bases and 2 bases, with 9 bases remaining between them.

V usage is TRBV5-6 and J usage is TRBJ2-3; D is unclear. Germline CDR1 and CDR2: SGHDT and YYEEEE. The V gene lost 3 bases and the J gene lost 0 bases, with 11 bases spanning the gap. This CDR3 contains 15 residues. The CDR3 DNA is TGTGCCAGCAGCTGGAGTATCCGAAGCACAGATACGCAGTATTTT. This sequence encodes CASSWSIRSTDTQYF. The variable domain in full, completed from reference TRBV5-6 and TRBJ2-3, reads DAGVTQSPTHLIKTRGQQVTLRCSPKSGHDTVSWYQQALGQGPQFIFQYYEEEERQRGNFPDRFSGHQFPNYSSELNVNALLLGDSALYLCASSWSIRSTDTQYFGPGTRLTVL.

In this sample, this clone turned up once. V is TRBV19 and J is TRBJ1-5, with a weak D call TRBD1 (6 bases). From germline, CDR1 is LNHDA and CDR2 SQIVND (reference sequence). Trimming took 6 bases from V and 3 from J, leaving 15 bases between them. The CDR3 totals 15 residues. DNA for the CDR3: TGTGCCAGTAGAGCGGACAGAAAATACAATCAGCCCCAGCATTTT. This sequence encodes CASRADRKYNQPQHF.

The rearrangement links TRBV5-1 to TRBJ2-1; 7 bases align to TRBD1. In germline, CDR1 is SGHRS, CDR2 YFSETQ. The CDR3 covers 15 residues. Trimming at V came to 0 bases and at J to 4 bases, leaving 4 bases not matched to a gene. The CDR3 sequence: CASSLETGLYNEQFF. The DNA of the CDR3 is TGCGCCAGCAGCTTGGAGACAGGGCTGTACAATGAGCAGTTCTTC.

This clone came up once. The chain carries TRBV28 and TRBJ1-4, with TRBD1 as a possible D gene (6 bases). The CDR3 is 15 amino acids. Trimming took 7 bases from V and 5 from J, leaving 17 bases between them. Germline lookup yields CDR1 MDHEN and CDR2 SYDVKM. The CDR3 nucleotides are TGTGCCAGCAATCCGGGGGCAGGGCTGAATGAAAAACTGTTTTTT. It yields the protein CASNPGAGLNEKLFF.

The rearrangement joins TRBV11-1 to TRBJ2-7, with a possible D match to TRBD1 (6 bases). Deletions cut 5 bases from V and 3 bases from J, with 20 bases between. The germline gives CDR1 SGHAT, CDR2 FQDESV (reference sequence). There are 16 residues in the CDR3. The CDR3 protein is CASSPAHNRVFYEQYV. The DNA for the CDR3 is TGTGCCAGCAGCCCCGCACATAACAGGGTTTTCTACGAGCAGTACGTC.

The rearrangement uses TRBV5-1 and TRBJ1-4; D is ambiguous. Germline-derived CDR1 and CDR2 are SGHRS and YFSETQ. The V and J ends lost 0 bases and 8 bases respectively, with 14 bases between them. The CDR3 has 15 amino acids. This CDR3 reads CASSLEQYGVEKLFF. The CDR3 coding sequence is TGCGCCAGCAGCTTGGAACAGTATGGTGTAGAAAAACTGTTTTTT.

The chain uses TRBV19 and TRBJ1-1, with D uncertain. Germline V lookup: CDR1 LNHDA, CDR2 SQIVND (reference sequence). This CDR3 has 13 residues. Deletions cut 4 bases from V and 1 base from J, with 7 bases between. The CDR3, as DNA: TGTGCCAGTAGTACAAAATGGAACACTGAAGCTTTCTTT. This encodes CASSTKWNTEAFF.

This rearrangement joins TRBV7-6 to TRBJ2-2; D call uncertain. Trimming removed 0 bases at V and 1 base at J, with 12 bases between. Germline CDR1 SGHVS, CDR2 FNYEAQ. The length of the CDR3 is 17 residues. In nucleotides, the CDR3 is TGTGCCAGCAGCTTAGCCTCCTTCACCGAGAACACCGGGGAGCTGTTTTTT. Its protein product is CASSLASFTENTGELFF.

The chain is built from TRBV9 and TRBJ2-1, with D perhaps TRBD1 (5 bases). The CDR3 contains 15 residues. Trimming shortened V by 0 bases and J by 4 bases, and 11 bases separated the two germline ends. Germline V lookup: CDR1 SGDLS, CDR2 YYNGEE. CDR3 protein: CASSVEAGLYNEQFF. The CDR3 DNA sequence: TGTGCCAGCAGCGTAGAGGCAGGGCTATACAATGAGCAGTTCTTC.

The CDR3 region is CASSRDIRSTDTQYF. CDR3 bases: TGTGCCAGCAGCCGGGACATCCGAAGCACAGATACGCAGTATTTT. This chain connects TRBV7-2 to TRBJ2-3; possibly TRBD1 for D (6 bases). This CDR3 has 15 amino acids. V lost 5 bases and J 0 bases, leaving 12 bases between the germline ends. Germline CDR1 and CDR2: SGHTA and FQGNSA. The full variable domain, completed using reference TRBV7-2 and TRBJ2-3, is GAGVSQSPSNKVTEKGKDVELRCDPISGHTALYWYRQSLGQGLEFLIYFQGNSAPDKSGLPSDRFSAERTGGSVSTLTIQRTQQEDSAVYLCASSRDIRSTDTQYFGPGTRLTVL.